These 26 T cell receptor beta chains originate from one sample sequenced in a study of T cell clonality in common variable immunodeficiency. The method was immunoSEQ multiplex PCR; TCRdb's version includes in-frame clones alone and lacks a portion of them. This set yields around 55,000 clones and no singletons; the top ten hold more than 1.5%. Sequenced input: peripheral blood mononuclear cells. Receptors were obtained from a person aged 18-69 years in good health.

This clone was found many times. The read stops 3 residues short of the end of the CDR3; the missing end is completed from the germline J gene. The V gene is TRBV19, the J gene TRBJ2-2, with 14 bases identical to TRBD2. This CDR3 comprises 18 residues. Germline CDR1 LNHDA, CDR2 SQIVND (reference sequence). The V gene end was trimmed by 6 bases and the J gene end by 6 bases; junction bases not matched to a gene: 12. Incomplete CDR3 DNA: TGTGCCAGTAGGATCATCGGGACTAGCGGGAGTTTTTCCGGGGAG. Amino acids: CASRIIGTSGSFSGE. The entire CDR3 is CASRIIGTSGSFSGELFF.

This clone was found a few times. Sequencing ends 3 residues short of the CDR3 end; the germline J gene provides the rest. The rearrangement joins TRBV6-2 or TRBV6-3 to TRBJ2-7; the match to TRBD1 covers 10 bases. This CDR3 contains 14 residues. Germline CDR1 MNHEY, CDR2 SVGEGT. J was trimmed by 5 bases and V by 4 bases; bases with no gene match: 5. The part of the CDR3 DNA that was read is TGTGCCAGCAGTTCCGACAGGGGGCGCAACGAG. Residues: CASSSDRGRNE. The entire CDR3 is CASSSDRGRNEQYF.

This clone was counted ten times or more. The read gets to within 3 residues of the CDR3 end, and the germline J gene fills in the rest. The chain has TRBV12-3 or TRBV12-4 and TRBJ2-7, with a weak D call TRBD2 (7 bases). The CDR3 is made up of 16 amino acids. V was trimmed by 1 base and J by 0 bases, leaving 13 bases between them. The CDR3 reads CASSLDRGANSYEQYF. CDR3 bases read: TGTGCCAGCAGTTTAGATCGGGGGGCGAACTCCTACGAG.

This clone was picked up many times. The read ends 3 residues early relative to the CDR3; the germline J gene fills the gap. The rearrangement links TRBV19 to TRBJ1-1, with 7 positions matching TRBD1. The CDR3 runs 15 residues. Germline CDR1 and CDR2: LNHDA and SQIVND (reference sequence). The ends lost 3 bases at V and 2 bases at J; junction bases unmatched: 6. The covered CDR3 bases are TGTGCCAGTAGTATCGGACAGGAATTTAACACTGAA. Translated, it gives CASSIGQEFNTE. The complete CDR3 protein is CASSIGQEFNTEAFF.

This clone was seen ten or more times. Read sequence stops 3 residues before the CDR3 end, and the germline J gene provides the missing end. Other DNA sequences in this sample translate to the same CDR3. The rearrangement links TRBV7-3 to TRBJ1-2, with a weak D call TRBD1 (5 bases). V was shortened by 2 bases and J by 6 bases, with 10 bases between the two germline ends. The V gene's germline CDR1 is SGHTA and CDR2 FQGTGA. There are 13 residues in the CDR3. CDR3 DNA, as far as it was read: TGTGCCAGCAGCTTATCAGGGTTCGATGGC. It is translated as CASSLSGFDG. The whole CDR3 region reads CASSLSGFDGYTF. The full variable domain, rest sourced from reference TRBV7-3 and TRBJ1-2, is GAGVSQTPSNKVTEKGKYVELRCDPISGHTALYWYRQSLGQGPEFLIYFQGTGAADDSGLPNDRFFAVRPEGSVSTLKIQRTERGDSAVYLCASSLSGFDGYTFGSGTRLTVV.

This clone was seen repeatedly, ten times or more. The read finishes 3 residues shy of the CDR3 end, and the germline J gene is used to complete it. The chain couples TRBV19 to TRBJ2-2; D might be TRBD2 (5 bases). Trimming removed 3 bases from V and 1 base from J, with 9 bases in between. Germline V gene lookup returns CDR1 LNHDA and CDR2 SQIVND (reference sequence). The CDR3 has 15 residues. This CDR3 is CASSIEGGNTGELFF. Partial CDR3 DNA: TGTGCCAGTAGTATTGAGGGTGGGAACACCGGGGAG.

Ten or more counts support this clone. The CDR3 end falls 3 residues outside the read, so it is completed with the germline J gene. This rearrangement joins TRBV19 to TRBJ1-4; TRBD1 agrees at 10 bases. J gave up 7 bases and V 5 bases, and 4 bases lay outside the gene matches. From germline, CDR1 is LNHDA and CDR2 SQIVND (reference sequence). CDR3 size: 14 residues. This chain's CDR3 is CASSRQGAVEKLFF. The covered CDR3 bases are TGTGCCAGTAGTCGACAGGGGGCAGTTGAAAAA.

This clone was recorded at least ten times. The CDR3 is cut off 3 residues early in the read; its end comes from the germline J gene. The chain links TRBV7-2 to TRBJ2-7; TRBD1 aligns across 7 bases. This CDR3 has 14 residues. The germline gives CDR1 SGHTA, CDR2 FQGNSA. Losses at the gene ends were 6 bases for V and 5 bases for J; bases not matched to a gene: 10. CDR3 sequence: CASRKGGSVDEQYF. CDR3 DNA (partial): TGTGCCAGCAGAAAAGGGGGCAGTGTCGACGAG.

This clone occurred a few times. Read coverage stops 3 residues before the CDR3 terminus; the germline J gene supplies the remainder. V is TRBV18 and J is TRBJ1-4; D may be TRBD1 (5 bases). The CDR3 spans 14 residues. Germline CDR1 and CDR2: KGHSH and LQKENI. V was cut by 1 base and J by 7 bases, with 10 bases left in between. CDR3 protein: CASSPQGLSEKLFF. Incomplete CDR3 DNA: TGTGCCAGCTCACCACAGGGGTTGAGTGAAAAA.

This clone was detected ten times or more. The read ends 3 residues before the CDR3 terminus; that terminus is restored from the germline J gene. The chain links TRBV7-2 to TRBJ2-5, with D maybe TRBD1 (6 bases). The CDR3 runs 13 residues. In germline, CDR1 is SGHTA, CDR2 FQGNSA. The germline V and J ends were trimmed by 11 bases and 3 bases, with 16 bases remaining between them. The CDR3 region is CAYRRSGEETQYF. The covered CDR3 bases are TGTGCCTACCGCCGTTCAGGGGAAGAGACC.

This clone has ten or more counts. CDR3 sequence: CSASGGASTGELFF. The CDR3 DNA, read in part, is TGCAGTGCTAGCGGGGGGGCCTCCACCGGGGAG. The chain has TRBV20-1 and TRBJ2-2; 8 bases align to TRBD2. The observed sequence ends 3 residues before the CDR3 terminus, with the missing tail filled in from the germline J gene. Germline CDR1 reads DFQATT; CDR2 reads SNEGSKA (reference sequence). The CDR3 is made up of 14 amino acids. Losses at the gene ends were 3 bases for V and 4 bases for J; bases not matched to a gene: 4.

This clone was seen repeatedly, ten times or more. The read comes to an end 3 residues before the CDR3 does, leaving the germline J gene to fill in the end. The rearrangement links TRBV7-9 to TRBJ1-2, with D unresolved. The CDR3 is made up of 14 amino acids. The ends were cut back, 0 bases at V and 2 bases at J, with 7 bases in the middle. The germline CDR1 and CDR2 sequences are SEHNR and FQNEAQ (reference sequence). The part of the CDR3 DNA that was read is TGTGCCAGCAGCTTAGCTGCGGGCAACTATGGC. It yields the protein CASSLAAGNYG. The entire CDR3 protein is CASSLAAGNYGYTF.

Comments on this clone: Sequencing ends 3 residues short of the CDR3 end; the germline J gene provides the rest. The V gene is TRBV5-4, the J gene TRBJ2-7, with TRBD1 matching 7 bases. This CDR3 has 14 amino acids. Germline lookup yields CDR1 SGHNT and CDR2 YYREEE (reference sequence). The ends lost 3 bases at V and 3 bases at J; junction bases unmatched: 6. Incomplete CDR3 DNA: TGTGCCAGCAGCTCACAGGGGCGCAGCTACGAG. Protein product: CASSSQGRSYE. The CDR3 in its entirety is CASSSQGRSYEQYF.

This clone showed up just a few times. Read sequence stops 3 residues before the CDR3 end, and the germline J gene provides the missing end. This chain links TRBV7-2 with TRBJ2-1, with 7 bases lining up with TRBD2. Germline V lookup: CDR1 SGHTA, CDR2 FQGNSA. V lost 5 bases and J lost 7; bases outside the gene matches: 5. The CDR3 consists of 13 residues. The CDR3 protein is CASSPRLANEQFF. Partial CDR3 DNA: TGTGCCAGCAGCCCCAGACTAGCTAATGAG.

This clone was seen ten or more times. The DNA ends 3 residues before the CDR3 does, and the rest of the CDR3 is filled in from the germline J gene. The chain employs TRBV11-3 and TRBJ2-1; D is unresolved. Trimming stripped 1 base from V and 4 bases from J, with 5 bases between. CDR3 length: 13 amino acids. Germline CDR1 SGHNT, CDR2 YENEEA. CDR3 protein: CASSLAGYNEQFF. Incomplete CDR3 DNA: TGTGCCAGCAGCTTAGCGGGTTACAATGAG.

In this sample, this clone turned up many times. The read ends 3 residues early relative to the CDR3; the germline J gene fills the gap. The chain employs TRBV19 and TRBJ2-3, with 7 bases matching TRBD2. J was trimmed by 8 bases and V by 6 bases; bases with no gene match: 8. CDR3 length equals 13 residues. Germline loops: CDR1 LNHDA, CDR2 SQIVND (reference sequence). CDR3 sequence reads: CASSPGPGGTQYF. Incomplete CDR3 DNA: TGTGCCAGTAGCCCCGGGCCGGGGGGTACG.

This clone was recorded many times. The missing CDR3 end, 3 residues past where the read stops, is filled in from the germline J gene. The chain employs TRBV7-2 and TRBJ1-2, with D maybe TRBD1 (6 bases). Germline V gives CDR1 SGHTA, CDR2 FQGNSA. V lost 2 bases and J lost 6, with 13 bases in between. The CDR3 totals 14 residues. Here the CDR3 reads CASSLRTVNDGYTF. Partial CDR3 DNA: TGTGCCAGCAGCTTACGGACAGTCAACGATGGC.

The sample holds many counts of this clone. The CDR3 extends 3 residues past the end of the read, so its final part is completed from the germline J gene. The gene calls are TRBV7-9 and TRBJ2-7, with D perhaps TRBD2 (6 bases). Trimming shortened V by 4 bases and J by 0 bases, and 13 bases separated the two germline ends. The CDR3 covers 15 residues. Germline V lookup: CDR1 SEHNR, CDR2 FQNEAQ (reference sequence). The CDR3 is CASSSRDSDSYEQYF. CDR3 bases read: TGTGCCAGCAGCTCCAGGGACTCTGACTCCTACGAG.

This clone has ten or more counts. The read gets to within 3 residues of the CDR3 end, and the germline J gene fills in the rest. The chain joins TRBV11-2 to TRBJ1-4; weak D call: TRBD1 (5 bases). This CDR3 has 14 amino acids. Trimming took 4 bases from V and 8 from J, leaving 14 bases between them. Per the germline V gene, CDR1 is SGHAT and CDR2 is FQNNGV. Incomplete CDR3 DNA: TGTGCCAGCAGCTCCCTCCGGGGGGAGGAAAAA. Protein sequence: CASSSLRGEEK. The CDR3 as a whole reads CASSSLRGEEKLFF.

This clone was recorded at least ten times. The sequenced fragment ends 3 residues before the CDR3 boundary, so the rest is inferred from the germline J gene. The rearrangement joins TRBV7-2 to TRBJ2-4; D is perhaps TRBD1 (6 bases). Germline CDR1 SGHTA, CDR2 FQGNSA. CDR3 size: 15 residues. V was cut by 5 bases and J by 4 bases, with 15 bases left in between. The covered CDR3 bases are TGTGCCAGCAGCCCCCCAGGGGCCGAGAAAAACATT. Encoded protein: CASSPPGAEKNI. The CDR3, in full, reads CASSPPGAEKNIQYF.

This clone occurred many times. The read falls 3 residues short of the CDR3 end, and the missing part is taken from the germline J gene. The chain couples TRBV7-8 to TRBJ2-6; D is perhaps TRBD2 (5 bases). Germline V gene data show CDR1 as SGHVS and CDR2 as FQNEAQ. V was trimmed by 7 bases and J by 4 bases, leaving 14 bases between them. The CDR3 has 15 amino acids. Incomplete CDR3 DNA: TGTGCCAGCACCCTTTTGAGGGTGGGGGCCAACGTC. Translation: CASTLLRVGANV. The complete CDR3 protein is CASTLLRVGANVLTF.

This clone was detected ten times or more. The read ends 3 residues early relative to the CDR3; the germline J gene fills the gap. The genes are TRBV19 and TRBJ1-1, with 7 bases matching TRBD1. This CDR3 spans 11 amino acids. Germline lookup yields CDR1 LNHDA and CDR2 SQIVND (reference sequence). CDR3 amino acids: CASSGQDGAFF. Incomplete CDR3 DNA: TGTGCCAGTAGTGGACAGGACGGA.

Many counts were recorded for this clone. Read coverage stops 3 residues before the CDR3 terminus; the germline J gene supplies the remainder. The genes are TRBV10-3 and TRBJ2-7; 7 nucleotides align to TRBD2. In germline, CDR1 is ENHRY, CDR2 SYGVKD. V lost 5 bases to trimming and J lost 2 bases; unmatched junction nucleotides: 6. This CDR3 contains 14 residues. The sequenced CDR3 bases are TGTGCCATCAGTCAAGCGGGGCCCACCTACGAG. Translating it yields CAISQAGPTYE. The full CDR3 is CAISQAGPTYEQYF.

This clone was recorded many times. The read ends 3 residues early relative to the CDR3; the germline J gene fills the gap. This sequence joins TRBV18 and TRBJ2-5; 12 nucleotides agree with TRBD2. Trimming at V came to 5 bases and at J to 0 bases, leaving 10 bases not matched to a gene. Germline CDR1 is KGHSH and CDR2 is LQKENI. This CDR3 is built from 18 residues. The CDR3: CASSSKLAGGTYQETQYF. The covered CDR3 bases are TGTGCCAGCTCATCGAAACTAGCGGGAGGCACGTACCAAGAGACC.

This clone was observed many times. The CDR3 goes on 3 residues after the read ends, and that part is filled in from the germline J gene. The chain uses TRBV19 and TRBJ2-2, with 9 bases aligning to TRBD1. Looked up from germline, CDR1 is LNHDA and CDR2 is SQIVND (reference sequence). The CDR3 sequence is 16 residues long. V lost 3 bases, J lost 4 bases, and 6 bases stayed unmatched. Incomplete CDR3 DNA: TGTGCCAGTAGTATTGTCCCGGGACAGGGCACCGGGGAG. Residues: CASSIVPGQGTGE. In full, the CDR3 reads CASSIVPGQGTGELFF.

This clone was detected many times. Sequence at one end of the junction differs from germline and may be a read error. The chain's CDR3 is CASSQDWGQDTYEQYF. CDR3 bases read: TGCGCCAGCAGCCAAGATTGGGGACAGGACACCTACGAG. V gene TRBV4-2 combines with J gene TRBJ2-7, with 8 bases identical to TRBD1. From the germline J gene comes the end of the CDR3, since the read stops 3 residues before it. This CDR3 spans 16 amino acids. In germline, CDR1 is LGHNA, CDR2 YNFKEQ.